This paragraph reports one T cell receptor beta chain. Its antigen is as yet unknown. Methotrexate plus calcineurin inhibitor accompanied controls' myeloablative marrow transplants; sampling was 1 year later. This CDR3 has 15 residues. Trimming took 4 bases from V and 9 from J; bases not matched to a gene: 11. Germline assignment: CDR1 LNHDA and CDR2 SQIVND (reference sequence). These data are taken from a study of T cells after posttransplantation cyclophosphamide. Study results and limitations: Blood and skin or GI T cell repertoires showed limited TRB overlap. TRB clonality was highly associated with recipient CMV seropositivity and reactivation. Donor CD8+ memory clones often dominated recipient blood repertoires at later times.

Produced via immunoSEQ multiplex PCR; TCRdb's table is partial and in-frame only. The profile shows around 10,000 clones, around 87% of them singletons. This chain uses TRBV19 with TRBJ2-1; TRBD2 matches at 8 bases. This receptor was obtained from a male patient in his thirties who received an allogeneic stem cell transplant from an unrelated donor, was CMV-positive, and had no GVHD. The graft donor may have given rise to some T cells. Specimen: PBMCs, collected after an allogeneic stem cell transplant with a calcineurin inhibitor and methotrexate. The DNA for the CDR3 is TGTGCCAGTAGTAAGCCGGGACTAGATCTTTGTGAGCAGTTCTTC. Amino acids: CASSKPGLDLCEQFF.